One and the same sample provided the 22 T cell receptor beta chains below, sequenced in a study of CD4+ T cells in melanoma. Only in-frame clones appear in the TCRdb table, and some are missing; sequencing was by immunoSEQ multiplex PCR. The table shows approximately 19,000 clones, with just under 80% occurring only once. The receptors were gathered from a human donor with melanoma.

The V call is TRBV18, the J call TRBJ2-1, with 14 bases lining up with TRBD2. Germline V lookup: CDR1 KGHSH, CDR2 LQKENI. V dropped 4 bases and J dropped 4; count of bases not matched to a gene: 6. The CDR3 extends over 17 amino acids. The CDR3 DNA follows: TGTGCCAGCTCACGTGGGACTAGCGGGGGTCAGTACAATGAGCAGTTCTTC. Translation: CASSRGTSGGQYNEQFF. The whole variable domain, filled in from reference TRBV18 and TRBJ2-1, reads NAGVMQNPRHLVRRRGQEARLRCSPMKGHSHVYWYRQLPEEGLKFMVYLQKENIIDESGMPKERFSAEFPKEGPSILRIQQVVRGDSAAYFCASSRGTSGGQYNEQFFGPGTRLTVL.

The chain is built from TRBV10-1 and TRBJ2-5; 8 nucleotides line up with TRBD2. This CDR3 contains 18 residues. The J segment lost 5 bases and the V segment lost 0 bases, leaving 14 bases of the junction unmatched. Germline V CDR1 and CDR2: WNHNN, SYGVQD (reference sequence). The CDR3 is CASSESPAGVSLPETQYF. CDR3 DNA: TGCGCCAGCAGTGAGTCTCCAGCGGGGGTCTCTCTGCCGGAGACCCAGTACTTC.

V gene TRBV7-9 combines with J gene TRBJ2-5; D unresolved. V lost 3 bases to trimming and J lost 4 bases, with 12 bases between them. The CDR3 is 14 amino acids. CDR1 is SEHNR, CDR2 FQNEAQ, per germline (reference sequence). This CDR3 is CASSFYPPPETQYF. DNA of the CDR3: TGTGCCAGCAGCTTCTATCCCCCCCCAGAGACCCAGTACTTC.

V and J are TRBV27 and TRBJ2-1; TRBD1 might be the D (6 bases). The CDR3 has 15 residues. Germline lookup yields CDR1 MNHEY and CDR2 SMNVEV (reference sequence). V shed 4 bases and J shed 6 bases, with 16 bases lying between them. In nucleotides, the CDR3 is TGTGCCAGCAGTTATTATCAGGGGTCGGGCAATGAGCAGTTCTTC. This encodes CASSYYQGSGNEQFF.

The chain joins TRBV10-3 to TRBJ1-5; no firm D call. The V end lost 10 bases, the J end lost 0 bases, and 10 bases lay between the germline ends. The length of the CDR3 is 13 residues. Germline assignment: CDR1 ENHRY and CDR2 SYGVKD. This CDR3 reads CATRDYSNQPQHF. In DNA, the CDR3 is TGTGCCACCCGTGACTATAGCAATCAGCCCCAGCATTTT.

V and J are TRBV6-5 and TRBJ1-5; D remains ambiguous. The CDR3 consists of 15 residues. Trimming cost V 2 bases and J 7 bases, with 15 bases left between them. Per germline, CDR1 MNHEY and CDR2 SVGAGI. CDR3 nucleotides: TGTGCCAGCAGTTACGGTAGGAGTCCGAAGCAGCCCCAGCATTTT. Amino acids: CASSYGRSPKQPQHF.

This chain uses TRBV19 with TRBJ1-2, with D possibly TRBD1 on 5 matching bases. Germline V CDR1 and CDR2: LNHDA, SQIVND (reference sequence). Trimming stripped 1 base from V and 7 bases from J, with 22 bases between. This CDR3 comprises 17 residues. In DNA, the CDR3 is TGTGCCAGTAGTATAGGTCTCACAGGTGGCATCCTGAGTGGCTACACCTTC. It specifies CASSIGLTGGILSGYTF. Supplemented by reference TRBV19 and TRBJ1-2, the full variable domain reads DGGITQSPKYLFRKEGQNVTLSCEQNLNHDAMYWYRQDPGQGLRLIYYSQIVNDFQKGDIAEGYSVSREKKESFPLTVTSAQKNPTAFYLCASSIGLTGGILSGYTFGSGTRLTVV.

V and J are TRBV11-2 and TRBJ1-5; D is uncertain. The CDR3 is 15 amino acids. Germline V gene lookup returns CDR1 SGHAT and CDR2 FQNNGV. Between the trimmed V and J ends, which lost 0 bases and 4 bases, there was a span of 10 bases. The CDR3, as DNA: TGTGCCAGCAGCTTAGACCTGGTGGAAAATCAGCCCCAGCATTTT. Translation: CASSLDLVENQPQHF.

The rearrangement links TRBV2 to TRBJ2-2; D is perhaps TRBD2 (6 bases). The germline V and J ends were trimmed by 5 bases and 0 bases, with 10 bases remaining between them. The V gene's germline CDR1 is SNHLY and CDR2 FYNNEI. The length of the CDR3 is 15 residues. For the CDR3, the DNA is TGTGCCAGCAGTTCCGGGACTTCGAACACCGGGGAGCTGTTTTTT. Its translation is CASSSGTSNTGELFF.

The J gene is TRBJ1-1, the V gene TRBV2, with D possibly matching TRBD1 (5 bases). The CDR3 length is 16 residues. The germline V gene encodes CDR1 SNHLY and CDR2 FYNNEI. V was clipped by 2 bases and J by 7 bases, with 20 bases between them. This CDR3 is CASSETYGRGENEAFF. The CDR3 coding sequence is TGTGCCAGCAGTGAAACGTACGGGCGGGGCGAGAATGAAGCTTTCTTT.

This clone came up a few times. V and J are TRBV30 and TRBJ1-1, with a possible D match to TRBD1 (6 bases). CDR3 size: 13 residues. Trimming stripped 2 bases from V and 5 bases from J, with 12 bases between. CDR1 and CDR2 (germline): GTSNPN, SVGIG (reference sequence). The CDR3 nucleotides read TGTGCCTGGAGTTACGCACAGGGTACTGAAGCTTTCTTT. This sequence encodes CAWSYAQGTEAFF.

The chain joins TRBV1 to TRBJ2-2; the table gives TRBD1 as D, unverified against the DNA. TRBV1 is recorded as a pseudogene. This CDR3 is built from 15 residues. In DNA, the CDR3 is TGCACCAGCAGCCAAGATCAGACAGGGAGGGGGGAGCTGTTTTTT. It is translated as CTSSQDQTGRGELFF.

The chain uses TRBV11-2 and TRBJ2-2; TRBD2 is a possible D gene (5 bases). Trimming cost V 1 base and J 1 base, with 7 bases left between them. The germline gives CDR1 SGHAT, CDR2 FQNNGV. This CDR3 region has 15 residues. The CDR3 loop is CASSLGGRNTGELFF. The CDR3 coding sequence is TGTGCCAGCAGCTTAGGAGGGAGGAACACCGGGGAGCTGTTTTTT.

This clone has just one count. This chain links TRBV5-7 with TRBJ2-2; 8 bases agree with TRBD2. TRBV5-7 is sorted into the ORF group, with uncertain function. This CDR3 has 17 amino acids. V shed 2 bases, J shed 1 base, and the junction held 7 bases outside the gene matches. The chain's CDR3 is CASSLLPGLENTGELFF. In nucleotides, the CDR3 is TGTGCCAGCAGCTTACTACCGGGACTAGAGAACACCGGGGAGCTGTTTTTT.

The J gene is TRBJ2-1, the V gene TRBV6-5, with 13 bases that match TRBD2. CDR3 size: 16 residues. Germline V gene lookup returns CDR1 MNHEY and CDR2 SVGAGI. V lost 0 bases and J lost 8; bases outside the gene matches: 4. Here the CDR3 reads CASSYSILAGGHEQFF. The CDR3 coding sequence is TGTGCCAGCAGTTACTCGATACTAGCGGGGGGGCATGAGCAGTTCTTC.

The chain couples TRBV5-1 to TRBJ1-2; D is ambiguous. The CDR3 sequence is 12 residues long. Germline assignment: CDR1 SGHRS and CDR2 YFSETQ. V lost 4 bases and J 7 bases, leaving 11 bases between the germline ends. DNA of the CDR3: TGCGCCAGCAGCCTCGACGCTACTGGCTACACCTTC. It is translated as CASSLDATGYTF. Combining the CDR3 with reference TRBV5-1 and TRBJ1-2 gives the whole variable domain KAGVTQTPRYLIKTRGQQVTLSCSPISGHRSVSWYQQTPGQGLQFLFEYFSETQRNKGNFPGRFSGRQFSNSRSEMNVSTLELGDSALYLCASSLDATGYTFGSGTRLTVV.

The chain employs TRBV2 and TRBJ2-1; a weak D match, TRBD1 (6 bases). Germline CDR1 and CDR2: SNHLY and FYNNEI. CDR3 length: 13 amino acids. V dropped 6 bases and J dropped 4 bases, with 10 bases sitting between them. The chain's CDR3 is CASRVDRYNEQFF. The CDR3, as DNA: TGTGCCAGCAGGGTGGACAGATACAATGAGCAGTTCTTC. Drawing the rest from reference TRBV2 and TRBJ2-1, the complete variable domain is EPEVTQTPSHQVTQMGQEVILRCVPISNHLYFYWYRQILGQKVEFLVSFYNNEISEKSEIFDDQFSVERPDGSNFTLKIRSTKLEDSAMYFCASRVDRYNEQFFGPGTRLTVL.

CDR3 DNA: TGTGCCAGTAGTGATCACAGGGACGGAAAACTGTTTTTT. It is translated as CASSDHRDGKLFF. The chain recombines TRBV19 with TRBJ1-4; tentative D call: TRBD1 (6 bases). CDR1 is LNHDA, CDR2 SQIVND, per germline (reference sequence). The CDR3 contains 13 residues. Trimming cost V 5 bases and J 10 bases, with 14 bases left between them.

V usage is TRBV19 and J usage is TRBJ2-7, with 10 bases aligning to TRBD1. The J segment lost 1 base and the V segment lost 6 bases, leaving 12 bases of the junction unmatched. The CDR3 has 17 amino acids. The germline gives CDR1 LNHDA, CDR2 SQIVND (reference sequence). CDR3 protein: CASSLGGPGQGSYEQYF. CDR3 sequence (DNA): TGTGCCAGTAGCCTCGGTGGCCCGGGACAGGGGTCCTACGAGCAGTACTTC.

V usage is TRBV18 and J usage is TRBJ2-5, with a tentative D call TRBD1 (5 bases). The CDR3 is made up of 16 amino acids. CDR1 is KGHSH and CDR2 is LQKENI in the germline V gene. Trimming cost V 3 bases and J 2 bases, with 16 bases left between them. The CDR3 reads CASSPPNKGDQETQYF. As DNA, the CDR3 is TGTGCCAGCTCACCTCCCAACAAAGGGGATCAAGAGACCCAGTACTTC.

V usage is TRBV5-4 and J usage is TRBJ2-3; 9 nucleotides match TRBD2. This CDR3 comprises 18 residues. Germline loops: CDR1 SGHNT, CDR2 YYREEE (reference sequence). Trimming cost V 4 bases and J 0 bases; bases outside gene matches: 12. CDR3 coding DNA: TGTGCCAGCAGCGATTGGGGGCGGGGGGGCCATAGCACAGATACGCAGTATTTT. Translation: CASSDWGRGGHSTDTQYF.

This chain's CDR3 is CASSLAASNEKLFF. DNA of the CDR3: TGCGCCAGCAGCTTGGCAGCCTCTAATGAAAAACTGTTTTTT. The gene calls are TRBV5-1 and TRBJ1-4, with unresolved D. V lost 0 bases, J lost 3 bases, and 6 bases lay in between. Germline V gene sequence: CDR1 SGHRS, CDR2 YFSETQ. The CDR3 consists of 14 residues.